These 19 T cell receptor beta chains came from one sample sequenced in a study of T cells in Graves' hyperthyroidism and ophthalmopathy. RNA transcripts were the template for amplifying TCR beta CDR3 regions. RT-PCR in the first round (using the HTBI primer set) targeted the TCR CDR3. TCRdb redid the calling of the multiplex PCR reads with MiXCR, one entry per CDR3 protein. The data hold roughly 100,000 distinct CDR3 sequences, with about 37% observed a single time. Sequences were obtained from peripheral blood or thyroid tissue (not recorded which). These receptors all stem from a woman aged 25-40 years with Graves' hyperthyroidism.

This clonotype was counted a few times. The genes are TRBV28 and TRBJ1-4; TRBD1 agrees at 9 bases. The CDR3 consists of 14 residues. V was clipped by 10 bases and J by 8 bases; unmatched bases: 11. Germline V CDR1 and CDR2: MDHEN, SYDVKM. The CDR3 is CAIRLGQGDEKLFF. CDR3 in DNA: TGTGCCATACGCCTGGGACAGGGCGACGAAAAACTGTTTTTT.

CDR3 sequence: CASSPSISGGSTDTQYF. CDR3 in DNA: TGTGCCAGCTCACCATCGATCTCGGGAGGCTCAACAGATACGCAGTATTTT. This rearrangement joins TRBV25-1 to TRBJ2-3, with 7 bases identical to TRBD2. Germline loops: CDR1 MGHDK, CDR2 SYGVNS. CDR3 length: 17 residues. Trimming cost V 8 bases and J 3 bases; bases outside gene matches: 17.

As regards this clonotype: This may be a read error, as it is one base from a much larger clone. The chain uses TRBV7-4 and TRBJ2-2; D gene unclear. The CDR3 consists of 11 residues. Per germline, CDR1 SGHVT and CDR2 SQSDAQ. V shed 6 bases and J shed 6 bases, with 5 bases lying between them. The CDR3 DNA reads TGTGCCAGCAGTTTCGCCGGGGAGCTGTTTTTT. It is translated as CASSFAGELFF.

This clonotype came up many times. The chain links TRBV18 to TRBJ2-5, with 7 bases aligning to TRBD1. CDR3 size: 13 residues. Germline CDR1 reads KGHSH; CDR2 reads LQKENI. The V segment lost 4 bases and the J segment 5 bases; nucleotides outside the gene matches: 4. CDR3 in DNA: TGTGCCAGCTCACGGGAAGGGGGCGAGACCCAGTACTTC. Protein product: CASSREGGETQYF.

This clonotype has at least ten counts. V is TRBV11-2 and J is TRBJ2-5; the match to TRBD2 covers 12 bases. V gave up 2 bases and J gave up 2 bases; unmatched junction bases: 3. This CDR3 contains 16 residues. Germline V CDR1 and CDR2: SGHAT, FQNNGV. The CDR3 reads CASSLRGLAGQETQYF. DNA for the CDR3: TGTGCCAGCAGCTTAAGGGGACTAGCGGGTCAAGAGACCCAGTACTTC. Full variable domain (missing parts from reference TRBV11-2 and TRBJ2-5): EAGVAQSPRYKIIEKRQSVAFWCNPISGHATLYWYQQILGQGPKLLIQFQNNGVVDDSQLPKDRFSAERLKGVDSTLKIQPAKLEDSAVYLCASSLRGLAGQETQYFGPGTRLLVL.

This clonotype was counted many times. This chain's CDR3 is CASSQVPSYNSPLHF. The CDR3 DNA sequence: TGTGCCAGCAGCCAAGTACCCTCATATAATTCACCCCTCCACTTT. The rearrangement uses TRBV4-2 and TRBJ1-6; D is uncertain. V was clipped by 1 base and J by 4 bases, with 8 bases between them. Germline V gives CDR1 LGHNA, CDR2 YNFKEQ. This CDR3 is 15 amino acids long.

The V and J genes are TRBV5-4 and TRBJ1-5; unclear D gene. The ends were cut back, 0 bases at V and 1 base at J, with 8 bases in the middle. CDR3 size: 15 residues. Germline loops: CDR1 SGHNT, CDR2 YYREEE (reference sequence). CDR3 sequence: CASSLGFRSNQPQHF. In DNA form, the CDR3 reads TGTGCCAGCAGCTTGGGTTTCAGGAGCAATCAGCCCCAGCATTTT. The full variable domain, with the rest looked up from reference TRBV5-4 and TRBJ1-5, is ETGVTQSPTHLIKTRGQQVTLRCSSQSGHNTVSWYQQALGQGPQFIFQYYREEENGRGNFPPRFSGLQFPNYSSELNVNALELDDSALYLCASSLGFRSNQPQHFGDGTRLSIL.

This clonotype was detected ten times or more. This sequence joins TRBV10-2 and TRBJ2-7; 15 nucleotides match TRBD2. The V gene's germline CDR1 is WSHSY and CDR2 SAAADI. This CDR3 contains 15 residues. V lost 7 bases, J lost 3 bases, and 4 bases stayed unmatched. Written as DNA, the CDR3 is TGCGCCAGCACCGGGACTAGCGGGAGGTACTACGAGCAGTACTTC. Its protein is CASTGTSGRYYEQYF.

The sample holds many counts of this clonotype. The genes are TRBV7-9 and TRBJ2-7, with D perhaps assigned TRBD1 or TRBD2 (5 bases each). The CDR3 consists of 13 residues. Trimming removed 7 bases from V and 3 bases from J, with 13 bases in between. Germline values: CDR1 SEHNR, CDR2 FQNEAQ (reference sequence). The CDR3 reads CASTYGAVYEQYF. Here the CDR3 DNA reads TGTGCCAGCACCTACGGGGCCGTCTACGAGCAGTACTTC.

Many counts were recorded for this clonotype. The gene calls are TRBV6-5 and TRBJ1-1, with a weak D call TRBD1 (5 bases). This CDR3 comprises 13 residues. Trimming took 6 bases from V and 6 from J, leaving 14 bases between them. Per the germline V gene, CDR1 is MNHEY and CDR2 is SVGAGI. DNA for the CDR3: TGTGCCAGCAGGGACAAGAGGGGTTCTGAAGCTTTCTTT. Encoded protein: CASRDKRGSEAFF.

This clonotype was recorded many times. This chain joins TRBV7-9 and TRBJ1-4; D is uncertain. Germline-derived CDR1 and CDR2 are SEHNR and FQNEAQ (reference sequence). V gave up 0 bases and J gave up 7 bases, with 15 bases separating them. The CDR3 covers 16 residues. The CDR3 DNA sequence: TGTGCCAGCAGCTTAGCGACGCGCGGGATGGGTGAAAAACTGTTTTTT. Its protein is CASSLATRGMGEKLFF.

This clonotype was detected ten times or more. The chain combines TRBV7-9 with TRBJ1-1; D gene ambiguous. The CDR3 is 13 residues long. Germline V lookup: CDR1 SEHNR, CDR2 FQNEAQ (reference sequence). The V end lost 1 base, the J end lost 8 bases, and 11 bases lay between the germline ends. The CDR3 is CASSLGSTGEAFF. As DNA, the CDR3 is TGTGCCAGCAGCTTAGGATCTACGGGAGAAGCTTTCTTT.

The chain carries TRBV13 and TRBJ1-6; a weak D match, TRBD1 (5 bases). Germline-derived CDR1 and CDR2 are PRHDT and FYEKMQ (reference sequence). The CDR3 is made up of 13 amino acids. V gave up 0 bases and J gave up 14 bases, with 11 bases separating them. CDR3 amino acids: CASSLGGQGSLHF. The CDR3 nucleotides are TGTGCCAGCAGCTTAGGGGGGCAGGGATCCCTCCACTTT. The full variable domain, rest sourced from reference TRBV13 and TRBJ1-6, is AAGVIQSPRHLIKEKRETATLKCYPIPRHDTVYWYQQGPGQDPQFLISFYEKMQSDKGSIPDRFSAQQFSDYHSELNMSSLELGDSALYFCASSLGGQGSLHFGNGTRLTVT.

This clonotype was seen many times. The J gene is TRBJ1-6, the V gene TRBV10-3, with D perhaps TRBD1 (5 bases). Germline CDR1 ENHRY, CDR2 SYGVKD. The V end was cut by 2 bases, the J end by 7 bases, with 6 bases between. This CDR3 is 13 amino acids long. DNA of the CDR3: TGTGCCATCAGTGAGAACAGGAATTCACCCCTCCACTTT. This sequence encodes CAISENRNSPLHF.

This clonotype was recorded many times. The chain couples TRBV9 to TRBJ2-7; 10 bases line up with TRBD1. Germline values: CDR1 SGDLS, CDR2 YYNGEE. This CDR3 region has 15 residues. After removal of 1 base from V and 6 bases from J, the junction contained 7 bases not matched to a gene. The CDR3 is CASSVHRDRGSEQYF. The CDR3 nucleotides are TGTGCCAGCAGCGTACACCGGGACAGGGGATCCGAGCAGTACTTC.

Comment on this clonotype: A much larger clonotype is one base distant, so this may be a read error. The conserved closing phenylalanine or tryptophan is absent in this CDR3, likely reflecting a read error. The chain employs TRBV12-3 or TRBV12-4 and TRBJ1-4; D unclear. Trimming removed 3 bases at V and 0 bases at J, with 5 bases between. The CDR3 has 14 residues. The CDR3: CASSLTPTNEKLFL. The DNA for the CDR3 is TGTGCCAGCAGTTTGACACCAACTAATGAAAAACTGTTTCTT.

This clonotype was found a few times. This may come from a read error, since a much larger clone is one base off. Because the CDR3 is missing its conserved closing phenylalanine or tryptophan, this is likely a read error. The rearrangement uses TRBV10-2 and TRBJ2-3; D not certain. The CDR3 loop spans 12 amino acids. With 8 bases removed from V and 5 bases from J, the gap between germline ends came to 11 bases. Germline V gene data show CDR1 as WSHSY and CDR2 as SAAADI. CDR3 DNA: TGCGCCAGCGGATTACACGGAGATACGCAGTATCTT. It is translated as CASGLHGDTQYL.

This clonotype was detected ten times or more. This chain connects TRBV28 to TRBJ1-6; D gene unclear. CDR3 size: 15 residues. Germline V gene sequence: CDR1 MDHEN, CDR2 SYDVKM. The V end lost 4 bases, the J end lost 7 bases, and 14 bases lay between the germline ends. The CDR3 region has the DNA TGTGCCAGCAGTTCCCTGACAAGACTAAATTCACCCCTCCACTTT. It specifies CASSSLTRLNSPLHF.

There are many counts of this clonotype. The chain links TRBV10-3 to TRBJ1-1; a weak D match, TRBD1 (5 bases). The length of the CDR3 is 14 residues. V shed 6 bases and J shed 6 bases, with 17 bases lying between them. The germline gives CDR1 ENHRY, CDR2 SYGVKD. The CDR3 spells CAIRRDSQYAEAFF. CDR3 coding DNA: TGTGCCATCAGGCGCGACAGTCAGTACGCTGAAGCTTTCTTT.